One and the same sample provided the 20 T cell receptor beta chains below, sequenced in a study of CXCR3-negative and CXCR3-positive naive CD8 T cells. Carrying UMI labels, the TRB cDNA libraries were prepared through 5' RACE. TCRdb re-called the 5' RACE reads, yielding one record per CDR3 amino acid sequence without DNA. The sample table sets out 100,000 to 150,000 distinct CDR3 sequences. The sequencing input was naive CXCR3- CD8+ T cells from blood. Stated subset: CD45RO-CCR7+CD27+CD95- naive CD8+ T cells lacking CXCR3 (TNR3-). These receptor sequences come from a human donor in good health. Some clones in this sample may be carry-over from other donors' samples.

The rearrangement joins TRBV12-3 or TRBV12-4 to TRBJ2-7. This CDR3 comprises 14 residues. This CDR3 is CASSSSTPLAEQYF.

CDR3: CASSPRLAGNYNEQFF. The chain is built from TRBV7-8 and TRBJ2-1; TCRdb outputs TRBD2, but without DNA this stays unchecked. The germline gives CDR1 SGHVS, CDR2 FQNEAQ. This CDR3 has 16 amino acids. Filled out from reference TRBV7-8 and TRBJ2-1, the complete variable domain reads GAGVSQSPRYKVAKRGQDVALRCDPISGHVSLFWYQQALGQGPEFLTYFQNEAQLDKSGLPSDRFFAERPEGSVSTLKIQRTQQEDSAVYLCASSPRLAGNYNEQFFGPGTRLTVL.

This CDR3 is CASSLEVNGYTF. The chain carries TRBV12-3 or TRBV12-4 and TRBJ1-2. The CDR3 is 12 amino acids.

The chain links TRBV2 to TRBJ2-1; TCRdb's D gene call, TRBD2, goes unchecked for lack of DNA. CDR1 and CDR2 from the germline V gene are SNHLY and FYNNEI. CDR3 length equals 15 residues. CDR3 sequence: CASSEDSGGACEQFF.

The chain employs TRBV12-3 or TRBV12-4 and TRBJ2-3. The CDR3 consists of 12 residues. The CDR3 sequence: CASKISRDTQYF.

The V gene is TRBV10-3, the J gene TRBJ2-1. Germline-derived CDR1 and CDR2 are ENHRY and SYGVKD. This CDR3 contains 13 residues. Here the CDR3 reads CAIFSNSYNEQFF.

This rearrangement joins TRBV13 to TRBJ1-1; absent DNA, TCRdb's TRBD1 call cannot be checked. The CDR3 contains 15 residues. Per the germline V gene, CDR1 is PRHDT and CDR2 is FYEKMQ (reference sequence). The chain's CDR3 is CASSPPGQGGTEAFF.

This chain uses TRBV11-2 with TRBJ2-1; the D call of TRBD1 rests on TCRdb alone, since no DNA is present to check it. This CDR3 spans 16 amino acids. Germline lookup yields CDR1 SGHAT and CDR2 FQNNGV. This CDR3 is CASSLAFWDRNNEQFF.

The rearrangement joins TRBV11-3 to TRBJ2-1; TCRdb picks TRBD2, but there is no DNA to check that call. Germline CDR1 is SGHNT and CDR2 is YENEEA. This CDR3 has 17 amino acids. The CDR3 protein is CASSSSRAGGAYNEQFF.

The rearrangement links TRBV5-1 to TRBJ2-1; no DNA is available, so the TRBD1 call from TCRdb remains unchecked. Germline V CDR1 and CDR2: SGHRS, YFSETQ. The length of the CDR3 is 14 residues. The CDR3 loop reads CASRPWLRGDEQFF.

The chain joins TRBV28 to TRBJ2-7. The germline V gene encodes CDR1 MDHEN and CDR2 SYDVKM. CDR3 size: 16 residues. CDR3 region: CASSLSQALRSYEQYF.

This chain joins TRBV7-6 and TRBJ1-2. The germline CDR1 and CDR2 sequences are SGHVS and FNYEAQ. CDR3 length equals 15 residues. The chain's CDR3 is CASSGRISWEYGYTF.

V gene TRBV18 combines with J gene TRBJ2-3; there is no DNA to check the TCRdb D call of TRBD1. Germline V CDR1 and CDR2: KGHSH, LQKENI. The CDR3 has 13 amino acids. CDR3 in amino acids: CASSNPHTDTQYF. Variable domain in full (rest from reference TRBV18 and TRBJ2-3): NAGVMQNPRHLVRRRGQEARLRCSPMKGHSHVYWYRQLPEEGLKFMVYLQKENIIDESGMPKERFSAEFPKEGPSILRIQQVVRGDSAAYFCASSNPHTDTQYFGPGTRLTVL.

The chain has TRBV29-1 and TRBJ2-7; TCRdb selects TRBD2, and the lack of DNA leaves this call unchecked. The CDR3 consists of 14 residues. Germline CDR1 SQVTM, CDR2 ANQGSEA. CDR3 sequence: CSVAEGGLPYEQYF.

The V and J genes are TRBV12-3 or TRBV12-4 and TRBJ2-1; no DNA is available, so the TRBD2 call from TCRdb remains unchecked. The CDR3 loop spans 15 amino acids. CDR3 loop: CASSDSGGGPNEQFF.

The chain combines TRBV20-1 with TRBJ2-5; there is no DNA to check the TCRdb D call of TRBD1. The germline gives CDR1 DFQATT, CDR2 SNEGSKA (reference sequence). The CDR3 loop spans 14 amino acids. CDR3 loop: CSARVGTEQETQYF.

The chain combines TRBV7-6 with TRBJ2-1. The germline CDR1 and CDR2 sequences are SGHVS and FNYEAQ. The CDR3 is made up of 13 amino acids. Here the CDR3 reads CASSLLLLNEQFF.

The chain employs TRBV7-9 and TRBJ1-5; TCRdb lists TRBD1, though no DNA is available to test this call. This CDR3 is 16 amino acids long. CDR1 and CDR2 (germline): SEHNR, FQNEAQ (reference sequence). The CDR3 sequence is CASSLVRPGDNQPQHF.

The chain is built from TRBV4-2 and TRBJ2-7. The CDR3 sequence is 15 residues long. Germline V gene data show CDR1 as LGHNA and CDR2 as YNFKEQ. CDR3 sequence: CASSQGTAAWYEQYF.

J is TRBJ1-1 and V is TRBV6-5. The CDR3 spans 15 residues. Germline-derived CDR1 and CDR2 are MNHEY and SVGAGI. The CDR3 is CASSYSIRLNTEAFF.